These 3 T cell receptor beta chains originate from one sample sequenced in a study of T cells after yellow fever vaccination. TCRdb re-derived calls from the 5' RACE reads in MiXCR, one entry per CDR3 protein. This sample has fewer than 400,000 distinct CDR3 sequences, with around 10% found just once. The starting material was CD4+ T cells sorted from PBMCs, obtained 45 days after the yellow fever booster vaccination. The receptors derive from a man aged 18-30 years who received the YFV17D yellow fever vaccine.

This clonotype showed up just a few times. This chain joins TRBV7-6 and TRBJ2-2; 8 bases are a match to TRBD2. J was trimmed by 4 bases and V by 3 bases; bases with no gene match: 4. This CDR3 is built from 15 residues. Germline lookup yields CDR1 SGHVS and CDR2 FNYEAQ. The CDR3 protein is CASSFGGGFTGELFF. The CDR3 DNA sequence: TGTGCCAGCAGCTTCGGCGGGGGGTTCACCGGGGAGCTGTTTTTT.

Regarding this clonotype: Since the CDR3 does not end with the conserved phenylalanine or tryptophan, this likely comes from a read error. The limits of the CDR3 on the DNA are not certain, so only TCRdb's listed CDR3 is given. The V gene is TRBV6-1, the J gene TRBJ1-1; the table assigns TRBD1, which was not confirmed against the DNA. The CDR3 is 10 residues long, counting both termini. CDR1 and CDR2 from the germline V gene are MNHNS and SASEGT. CDR3 sequence reads: CASSEVAPRL.

The V gene is TRBV2, the J gene TRBJ1-2; D is undetermined. The CDR3 is 17 residues long. Germline values: CDR1 SNHLY, CDR2 FYNNEI. V was shortened by 2 bases and J by 7 bases, with 23 bases between the two germline ends. CDR3 region: CASSENGGASPLSGYTF. CDR3 in DNA: TGTGCCAGCAGTGAAAACGGAGGAGCGAGCCCTTTGAGTGGCTACACCTTC. Variable domain in full (rest from reference TRBV2 and TRBJ1-2): EPEVTQTPSHQVTQMGQEVILRCVPISNHLYFYWYRQILGQKVEFLVSFYNNEISEKSEIFDDQFSVERPDGSNFTLKIRSTKLEDSAMYFCASSENGGASPLSGYTFGSGTRLTVV.